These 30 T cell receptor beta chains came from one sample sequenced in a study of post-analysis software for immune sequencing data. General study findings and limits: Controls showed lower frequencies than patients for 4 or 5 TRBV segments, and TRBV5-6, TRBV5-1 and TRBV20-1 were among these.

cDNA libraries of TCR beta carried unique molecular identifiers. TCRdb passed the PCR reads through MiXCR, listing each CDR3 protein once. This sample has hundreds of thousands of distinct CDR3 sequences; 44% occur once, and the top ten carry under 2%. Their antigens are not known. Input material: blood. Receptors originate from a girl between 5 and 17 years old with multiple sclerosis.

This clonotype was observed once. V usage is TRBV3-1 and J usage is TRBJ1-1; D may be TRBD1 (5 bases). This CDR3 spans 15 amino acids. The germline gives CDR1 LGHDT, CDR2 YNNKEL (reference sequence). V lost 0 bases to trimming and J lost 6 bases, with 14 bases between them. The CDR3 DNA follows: TGTGCCAGCAGCCAAGATCTTGTCGGGGGGTCTGAAGCTTTCTTT. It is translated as CASSQDLVGGSEAFF.

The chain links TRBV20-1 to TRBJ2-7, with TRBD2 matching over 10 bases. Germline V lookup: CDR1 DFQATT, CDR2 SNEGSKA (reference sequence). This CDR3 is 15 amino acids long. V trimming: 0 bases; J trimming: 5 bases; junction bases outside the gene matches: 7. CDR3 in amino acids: CSARDVLAGRNEQYF. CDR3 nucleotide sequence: TGCAGTGCTAGAGATGTACTAGCGGGAAGAAACGAGCAGTACTTC.

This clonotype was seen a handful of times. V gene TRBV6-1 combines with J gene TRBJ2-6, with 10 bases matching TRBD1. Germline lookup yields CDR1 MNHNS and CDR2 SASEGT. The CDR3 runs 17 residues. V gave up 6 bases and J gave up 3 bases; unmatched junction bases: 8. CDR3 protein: CASSSGTGEVGANVLTF. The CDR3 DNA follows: TGTGCCAGCAGCTCCGGGACAGGGGAAGTTGGGGCCAACGTCCTGACTTTC.

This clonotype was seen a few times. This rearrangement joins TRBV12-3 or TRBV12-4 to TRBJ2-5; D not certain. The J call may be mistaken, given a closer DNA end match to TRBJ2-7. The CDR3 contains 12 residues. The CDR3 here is CASSSEIVEQYF. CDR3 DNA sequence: TGTGCCAGCAGTTCGGAGATAGTCGAGCAGTACTTC.

This CDR3 reads CASSSNRAGVTDTQYF. The CDR3, as DNA: TGTGCCAGCAGCTCAAACCGGGCGGGAGTCACGGATACGCAGTATTTT. This rearrangement joins TRBV7-9 to TRBJ2-3, with 7 positions matching TRBD2. The ends lost 4 bases at V and 6 bases at J; junction bases unmatched: 13. The CDR3 is made up of 16 amino acids. Germline assignment: CDR1 SEHNR and CDR2 FQNEAQ (reference sequence).

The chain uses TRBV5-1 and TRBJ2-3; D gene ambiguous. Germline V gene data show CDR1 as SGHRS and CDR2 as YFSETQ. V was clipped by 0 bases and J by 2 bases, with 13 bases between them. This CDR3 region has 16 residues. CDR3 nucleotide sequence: TGCGCCAGCAGCTTGGCCGGCACCTCATACACAGATACGCAGTATTTT. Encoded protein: CASSLAGTSYTDTQYF. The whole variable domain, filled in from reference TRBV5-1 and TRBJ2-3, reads KAGVTQTPRYLIKTRGQQVTLSCSPISGHRSVSWYQQTPGQGLQFLFEYFSETQRNKGNFPGRFSGRQFSNSRSEMNVSTLELGDSALYLCASSLAGTSYTDTQYFGPGTRLTVL.

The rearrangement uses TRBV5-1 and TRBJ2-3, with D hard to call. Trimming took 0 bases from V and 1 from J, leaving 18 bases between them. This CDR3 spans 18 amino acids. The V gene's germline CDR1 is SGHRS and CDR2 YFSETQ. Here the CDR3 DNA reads TGCGCCAGCAGCTTGGAAGGCAGGACCGACGTGGGCACAGATACGCAGTATTTT. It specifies CASSLEGRTDVGTDTQYF.

In DNA form, the CDR3 reads TGTGCCAGCAGCTTCCACAGGGGGCCTCAGCCCCAGCATTTT. Translation gives CASSFHRGPQPQHF. The chain joins TRBV7-8 to TRBJ1-5; 9 nucleotides align to TRBD1. V trimming: 3 bases; J trimming: 6 bases; junction bases outside the gene matches: 3. This CDR3 spans 14 amino acids. Germline V CDR1 and CDR2: SGHVS, FQNEAQ. The whole variable domain, filled in from reference TRBV7-8 and TRBJ1-5, reads GAGVSQSPRYKVAKRGQDVALRCDPISGHVSLFWYQQALGQGPEFLTYFQNEAQLDKSGLPSDRFFAERPEGSVSTLKIQRTQQEDSAVYLCASSFHRGPQPQHFGDGTRLSIL.

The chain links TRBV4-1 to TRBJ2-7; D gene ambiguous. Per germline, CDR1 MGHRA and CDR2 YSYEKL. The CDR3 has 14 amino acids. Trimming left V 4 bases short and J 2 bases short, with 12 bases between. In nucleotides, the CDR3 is TGCGCCAGCAGCCCAATTCCAACACCCTACGAGCAGTACTTC. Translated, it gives CASSPIPTPYEQYF.

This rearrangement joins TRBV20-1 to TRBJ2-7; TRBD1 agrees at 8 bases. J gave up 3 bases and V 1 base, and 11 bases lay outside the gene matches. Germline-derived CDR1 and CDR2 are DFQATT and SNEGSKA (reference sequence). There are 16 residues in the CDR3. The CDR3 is CSARVPGQGTIYEQYF. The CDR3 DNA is TGCAGTGCTAGAGTACCCGGACAGGGAACGATCTACGAGCAGTACTTC.

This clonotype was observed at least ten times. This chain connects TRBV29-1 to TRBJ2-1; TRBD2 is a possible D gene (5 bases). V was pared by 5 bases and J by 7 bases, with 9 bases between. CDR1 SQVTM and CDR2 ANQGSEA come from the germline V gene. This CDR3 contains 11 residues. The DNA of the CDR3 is TGCAGCGTTAGTGGCGGGAATGAGCAGTTCTTC. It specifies CSVSGGNEQFF.

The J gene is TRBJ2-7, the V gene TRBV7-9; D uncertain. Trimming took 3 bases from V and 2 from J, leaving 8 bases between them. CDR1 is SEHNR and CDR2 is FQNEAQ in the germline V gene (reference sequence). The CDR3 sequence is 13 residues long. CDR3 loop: CASSFPTAYEQYF. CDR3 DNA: TGTGCCAGCAGCTTCCCGACGGCCTACGAGCAGTACTTC.

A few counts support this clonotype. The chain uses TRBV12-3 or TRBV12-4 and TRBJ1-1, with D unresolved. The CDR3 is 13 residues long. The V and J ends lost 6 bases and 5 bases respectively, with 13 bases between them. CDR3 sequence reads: CASREAVRTEAFF. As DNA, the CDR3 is TGTGCCAGCAGAGAAGCGGTTAGAACTGAAGCTTTCTTT.

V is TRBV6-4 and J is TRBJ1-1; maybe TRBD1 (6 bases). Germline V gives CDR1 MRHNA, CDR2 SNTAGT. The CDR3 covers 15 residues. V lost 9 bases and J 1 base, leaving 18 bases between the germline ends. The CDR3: CASLPRAGENTEAFF. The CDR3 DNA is TGTGCCAGTCTTCCAAGGGCAGGGGAGAACACTGAAGCTTTCTTT.

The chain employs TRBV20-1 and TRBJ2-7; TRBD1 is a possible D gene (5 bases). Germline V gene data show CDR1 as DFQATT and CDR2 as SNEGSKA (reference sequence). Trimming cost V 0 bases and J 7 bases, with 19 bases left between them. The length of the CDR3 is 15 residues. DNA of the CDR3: TGCAGTGCTAGAGAAGATCTGGCAGGGTACAATGAGCAGTACTTC. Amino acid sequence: CSAREDLAGYNEQYF.

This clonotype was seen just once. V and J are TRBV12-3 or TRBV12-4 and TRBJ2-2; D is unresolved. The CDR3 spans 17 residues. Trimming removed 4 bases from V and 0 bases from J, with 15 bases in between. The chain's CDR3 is CASSSPDESSNTGELFF. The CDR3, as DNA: TGTGCCAGCAGTTCCCCCGACGAGAGCTCGAACACCGGGGAGCTGTTTTTT.

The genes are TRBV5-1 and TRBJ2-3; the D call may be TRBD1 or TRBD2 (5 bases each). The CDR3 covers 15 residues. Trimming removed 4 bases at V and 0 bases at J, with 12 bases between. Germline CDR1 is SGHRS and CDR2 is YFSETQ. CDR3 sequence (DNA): TGCGCCAGCAGCATCGGGGACCGTAGCACAGATACGCAGTATTTT. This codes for CASSIGDRSTDTQYF.

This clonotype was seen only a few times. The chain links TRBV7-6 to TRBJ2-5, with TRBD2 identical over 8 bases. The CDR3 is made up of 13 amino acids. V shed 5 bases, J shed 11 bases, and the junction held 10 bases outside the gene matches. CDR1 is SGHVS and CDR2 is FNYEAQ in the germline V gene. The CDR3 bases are TGTGCCAGCAGCCGGGAGGGCCGCTACGCGCAGTACTTC. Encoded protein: CASSREGRYAQYF.

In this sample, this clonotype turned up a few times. The CDR3 loop reads CASTPPAGARTNEQFF. CDR3 in DNA: TGTGCCAGCACCCCTCCAGCGGGAGCCAGAACCAATGAGCAGTTCTTC. This rearrangement joins TRBV12-3 or TRBV12-4 to TRBJ2-1, with 8 bases lining up with TRBD2. V was pared by 7 bases and J by 6 bases, with 14 bases of the junction left unmatched. The CDR3 loop spans 16 amino acids.

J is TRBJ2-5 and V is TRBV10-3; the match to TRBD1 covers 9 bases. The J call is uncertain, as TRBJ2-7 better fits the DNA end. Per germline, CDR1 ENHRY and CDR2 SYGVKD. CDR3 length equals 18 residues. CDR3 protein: CAIGGDRVRDPTSYEQYF. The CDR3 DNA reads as TGTGCCATCGGTGGGGACAGGGTTCGGGACCCGACCTCTTACGAGCAGTACTTC.

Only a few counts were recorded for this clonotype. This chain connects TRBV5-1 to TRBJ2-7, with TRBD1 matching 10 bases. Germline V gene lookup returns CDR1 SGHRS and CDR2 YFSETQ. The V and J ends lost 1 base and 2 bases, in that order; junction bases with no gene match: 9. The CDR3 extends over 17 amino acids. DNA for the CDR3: TGCGCCAGCAGCTTGTCAATAGCGGGACAGGGGACCTACGAGCAGTACTTC. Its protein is CASSLSIAGQGTYEQYF.

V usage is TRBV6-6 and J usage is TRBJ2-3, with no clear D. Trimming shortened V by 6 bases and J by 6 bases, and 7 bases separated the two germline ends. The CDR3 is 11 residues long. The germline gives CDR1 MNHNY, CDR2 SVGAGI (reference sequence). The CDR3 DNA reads TGTGCCAGCAGAAAGGTGGATACGCAGTATTTT. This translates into CASRKVDTQYF.

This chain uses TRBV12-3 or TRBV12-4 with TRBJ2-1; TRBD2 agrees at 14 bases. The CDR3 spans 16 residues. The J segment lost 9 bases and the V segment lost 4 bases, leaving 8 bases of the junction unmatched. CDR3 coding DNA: TGTGCCAGCAGTTCGACCGGGACTAGCGGGGGCAGTGAGCAGTTCTTC. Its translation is CASSSTGTSGGSEQFF.

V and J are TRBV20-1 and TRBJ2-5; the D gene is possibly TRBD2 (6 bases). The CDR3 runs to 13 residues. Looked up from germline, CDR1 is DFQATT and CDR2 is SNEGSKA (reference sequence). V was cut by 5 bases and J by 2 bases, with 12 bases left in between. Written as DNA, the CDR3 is TGCAGTGCTGTAGGGACTTTTCAAGAGACCCAGTACTTC. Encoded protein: CSAVGTFQETQYF.

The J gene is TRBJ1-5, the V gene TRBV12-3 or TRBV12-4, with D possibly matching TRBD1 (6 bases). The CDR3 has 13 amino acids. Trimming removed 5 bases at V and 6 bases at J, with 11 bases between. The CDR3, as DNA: TGTGCCAGCAGTCGCCCAGGGGCTCAGCCCCAGCATTTT. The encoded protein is CASSRPGAQPQHF.

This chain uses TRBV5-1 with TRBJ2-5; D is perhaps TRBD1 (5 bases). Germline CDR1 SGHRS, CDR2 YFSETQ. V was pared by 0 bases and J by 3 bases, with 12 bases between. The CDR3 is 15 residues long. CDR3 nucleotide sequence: TGCGCCAGCAGCTTGGGCGTAGGGGTAAAAGAGACCCAGTACTTC. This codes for CASSLGVGVKETQYF.

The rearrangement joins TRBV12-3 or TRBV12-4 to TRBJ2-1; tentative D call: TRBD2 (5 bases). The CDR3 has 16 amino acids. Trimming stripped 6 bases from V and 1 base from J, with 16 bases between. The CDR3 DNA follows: TGTGCCAGCAGCCCGAGGGCACTACTTTCCTACAATGAGCAGTTCTTC. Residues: CASSPRALLSYNEQFF.

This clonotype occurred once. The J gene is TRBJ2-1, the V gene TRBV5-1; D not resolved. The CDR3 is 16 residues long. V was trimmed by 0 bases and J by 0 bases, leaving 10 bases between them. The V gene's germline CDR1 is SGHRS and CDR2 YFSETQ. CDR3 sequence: CASSLVPESSYNEQFF. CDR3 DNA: TGCGCCAGCAGCTTGGTGCCTGAAAGCTCCTACAATGAGCAGTTCTTC.

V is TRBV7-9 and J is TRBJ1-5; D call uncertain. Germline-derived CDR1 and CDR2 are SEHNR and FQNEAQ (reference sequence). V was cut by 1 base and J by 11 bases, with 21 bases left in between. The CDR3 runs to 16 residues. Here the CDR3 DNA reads TGTGCCAGCAGCTTAGGTCTGGCAAGTTCGGTCCCAGCCCAGCATTTT. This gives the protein CASSLGLASSVPAQHF.

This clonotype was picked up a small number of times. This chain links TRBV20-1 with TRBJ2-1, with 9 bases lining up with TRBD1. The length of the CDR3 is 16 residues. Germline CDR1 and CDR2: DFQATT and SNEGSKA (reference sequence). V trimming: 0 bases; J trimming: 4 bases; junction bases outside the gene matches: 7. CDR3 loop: CSARDFGQGRYNEQFF. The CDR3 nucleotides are TGCAGTGCTAGAGACTTCGGACAGGGGAGATACAATGAGCAGTTCTTC.